This T cell receptor beta chain was captured in a study of technical replicates of blood from a few donors. The protocol was immunoSEQ multiplex PCR, while the TCRdb copy is restricted to in-frame clones and leaves out a portion. The sample lists 15,000 or so clones, more than 70% occurring once. Trimming removed 5 bases from V and 6 bases from J, with 14 bases in between. This CDR3 is 14 amino acids long. Germline CDR1 KGHSH, CDR2 LQKENI. This TCR was sampled from a human donor in good health. The sample comprised PBMCs. J is TRBJ2-1 and V is TRBV18, with D possibly TRBD2 on 6 matching bases. In DNA, the CDR3 is TGTGCCAGCTCAGTTTCGGGAGAGAGCAATGAGCAGTTCTTC. Translation: CASSVSGESNEQFF.